This T cell receptor beta chain emerged from a study of blood T cell repertoires in COVID-19. About the study: T cells, B-cell-depleted T cells, or PBMCs supplied cDNA or gDNA.

The V and J ends lost 3 bases and 4 bases respectively, with 18 bases between them. The CDR3 spans 16 residues. CDR1 LNHDA and CDR2 SQIVND come from the germline V gene (reference sequence). Generated by immunoSEQ multiplex PCR, the TCRdb table keeps only in-frame clones and is missing some. The table records about 400,000 clones, under 90% of them present only once. The sample was PBMCs or T cells enriched from blood (not recorded which). The TCR comes from a woman younger than 45 who had recovered from COVID-19. The chain joins TRBV19 to TRBJ1-2; possible D gene TRBD1, 5 bases. The CDR3 loop reads CASSILAGSSSYGYTF. CDR3 nucleotide sequence: TGTGCCAGTAGTATTCTGGCAGGGTCGTCCAGCTATGGCTACACCTTC.